The source of this T cell receptor (beta chain) is a study of low-dose radiotherapy and immunotherapy resistance in tumors. Study-level information: Members of Cohort 1 were treated with 0.5 Gy per fraction every 2 weeks. The prescribed total PTV dose was 6.5 Gy. Cohort 2 patients were irradiated with 1 Gy every two weeks, reaching 13 Gy over 26 weeks.

The time point was: before trial treatment. This CDR3 is built from 14 residues. Trimming took 11 bases from V and 4 from J, leaving 18 bases between them. CDR1 is LGHNT, CDR2 FRNRAP, per germline. TRAV- and TRBV-specific primers were used for first-strand cDNA, which covered alpha and beta chains. Over approximately 19 PCR cycles, TCRs were amplified from a constant-region primer and V-primer adapter. MiXCR, run by TCRdb on the reads, gives a single entry per CDR3 protein. The sample lists around 69,000 distinct CDR3 sequences, 30% to 40% occurring once. Here the sequenced sample was PBMCs, taken before treatment. This receptor was obtained from a female donor with ovarian cancer. This chain connects TRBV12-5 to TRBJ2-1; unclear D gene. In DNA, the CDR3 is TGTGCTCGTCAAGTAATGTTCGGGTACAATGAGCAGTTCTTC. It translates to CARQVMFGYNEQFF.